The T cell receptor (beta chain) under discussion was sequenced for a study of T-cell reconstitution after alpha-beta-depleted transplantation in children. The authors prepared the TCRbeta library with unique molecular identifiers. TCRdb re-called the PCR reads with MiXCR, one entry per CDR3 protein. The repertoire has about 830,000 distinct CDR3 sequences, about 16% of them found once; the top ten carry approximately 4.5%. Study-wide points: Reportedly, alpha-beta T cells present about two months post-transplant originated from several hundred expanded clones of graft origin. Newly produced T cells mostly accounted for T-cell counts and diversity one year post-transplant. Surviving thymic progenitors and recipient T cells were the source of high TCRbeta diversity at day 60 in some patients.

This clonotype was detected a few times. Its matching antigen is unknown. The ends were cut back, 4 bases at V and 2 bases at J, with 18 bases in the middle. The CDR3 contains 17 residues. CDR1 is MDHEN, CDR2 SYDVKM, per germline. The chain carries TRBV28 and TRBJ2-4; D perhaps matches TRBD1 (6 bases). This receptor was obtained from a male patient aged 10-17 years who had a stem cell transplant for acute lymphoblastic leukemia, so the T cells may come from the graft donor. The sample was PBMCs, mostly from graft donor cells, taken 360 days after TCRalphabeta/CD19-depleted stem cell transplant. The CDR3 DNA reads as TGTGCCAGCAGTTCCCTCCCCTCGACAGGTCCCAAAAACATTCAGTACTTC. It is translated as CASSSLPSTGPKNIQYF.